Described below is a single T cell receptor (beta chain) sequence and its context. Original methodology: For nucleated cells, counts were estimated from reference gene primer amplification. Profiled with immunoSEQ multiplex PCR; TCRdb holds only in-frame clones, not every one. V, J and clone size were drawn from that table, and D and trimming were deduced from the DNA. The sample holds about 360,000 clones, approximately 86% seen once. This sample is drawn from a study of blood T cell repertoires in COVID-19. Across the study: COVID-19 samples, acute and convalescent, were from the United States, Italy and Spain. PBMCs, B-cell-depleted T cells, or T cells were the source of the cDNA or gDNA that made up the material.

The CDR3 has 15 residues. Trimming removed 2 bases at V and 0 bases at J, with 8 bases between. The germline V gene has CDR1 MNHEY and CDR2 SVGAGI. This clonotype originated in a human donor in a cohort sampled during active COVID-19. The chain links TRBV6-5 to TRBJ1-5; a weak D match, TRBD1 (6 bases). Sequencing input: peripheral blood. Here the CDR3 reads CASSYGTNSNQPQHF. Here the CDR3 DNA reads TGTGCCAGCAGTTACGGGACAAATAGCAATCAGCCCCAGCATTTT.